A single sample is the source of the 26 T cell receptor beta chains below, sequenced in a study of T cells after yellow fever vaccination. TCRdb re-called the 5' RACE reads with MiXCR, one entry per CDR3 protein. There are 250,000 to 350,000 distinct CDR3 sequences in the sample; around 8.6% occur only once, and 3% to 4% lies in the top ten. The sequences come from CD4+ T cells sorted from PBMCs, collected 5 days after the yellow fever booster vaccination. Every receptor here comes from a man in his late teens or twenties who received the YFV17D yellow fever vaccine.

In this sample, this clonotype turned up a few times. The J gene is TRBJ2-3, the V gene TRBV5-1, with TRBD1 identical over 7 bases. Germline lookup yields CDR1 SGHRS and CDR2 YFSETQ. V lost 4 bases and J lost 4; bases outside the gene matches: 9. The CDR3 sequence is 15 residues long. CDR3 sequence (DNA): TGCGCCAGCAGCACCCCGGCAGGGGGTTCAGATACGCAGTATTTT. Its translation: CASSTPAGGSDTQYF.

This chain uses TRBV4-2 with TRBJ2-7; D might be TRBD1 (7 bases). Trimming pared 1 base from V and 6 bases from J, leaving 16 bases between. This CDR3 comprises 15 residues. Germline V gene data show CDR1 as LGHNA and CDR2 as YNFKEQ. This chain's CDR3 is CASSQAGGHRSEQYF. For the CDR3, the DNA is TGTGCCAGCAGCCAAGCAGGGGGGCATAGGAGCGAGCAGTACTTC.

This clonotype has ten or more counts. J is TRBJ2-3 and V is TRBV7-2; D ambiguous. V lost 3 bases and J lost 2, with 3 bases in between. The V gene's germline CDR1 is SGHTA and CDR2 FQGNSA. The CDR3 runs 12 residues. DNA for the CDR3: TGTGCCAGCAGCTTTTACACAGATACGCAGTATTTT. Protein product: CASSFYTDTQYF.

This clonotype was seen ten or more times. The chain carries TRBV20-1 and TRBJ2-3, with D perhaps TRBD1 (6 bases). Trimming stripped 6 bases from V and 6 bases from J, with 13 bases between. Germline loops: CDR1 DFQATT, CDR2 SNEGSKA (reference sequence). There are 12 residues in the CDR3. The CDR3 here is CSAGQGSDTQYF. In DNA form, the CDR3 reads TGCAGTGCCGGTCAGGGGAGTGATACGCAGTATTTT.

The chain uses TRBV4-1 and TRBJ2-1; D possibly uses TRBD1 or TRBD2 (5 bases each). Germline-derived CDR1 and CDR2 are MGHRA and YSYEKL. The V and J ends lost 3 bases and 4 bases respectively, with 10 bases between them. CDR3 length equals 14 residues. CDR3 DNA sequence: TGCGCCAGCAGCCATCCAGGGACGTACAATGAGCAGTTCTTC. Translating gives CASSHPGTYNEQFF.

In its sample, this clonotype was seen a few times. J is TRBJ1-1 and V is TRBV29-1; D remains ambiguous. The CDR3 spans 12 residues. Trimming left V 3 bases short and J 10 bases short, with 15 bases between. CDR1 and CDR2 (germline): SQVTM, ANQGSEA. The CDR3 DNA reads TGCAGCGTTGACAGCAGCCTCCGGGTAGCTTTCTTT. This translates into CSVDSSLRVAFF.

J is TRBJ2-7 and V is TRBV20-1; 11 positions match TRBD2. The CDR3 is 14 residues long. After removal of 3 bases from V and 3 bases from J, the junction contained 4 bases not matched to a gene. In germline, CDR1 is DFQATT, CDR2 SNEGSKA (reference sequence). CDR3 protein: CSARPGTSGYEQYF. The CDR3 bases are TGCAGTGCTAGGCCCGGGACTAGCGGCTACGAGCAGTACTTC.

This clonotype came up a few times. This chain uses TRBV7-9 with TRBJ2-7; possibly TRBD2 for D (6 bases). The CDR3 extends over 11 amino acids. The ends were cut back, 11 bases at V and 7 bases at J, with 15 bases in the middle. Germline values: CDR1 SEHNR, CDR2 FQNEAQ (reference sequence). CDR3 in amino acids: CASEPGREQYV. The CDR3 bases are TGTGCCTCGGAACCGGGGAGGGAGCAGTACGTC.

This clonotype has only a few counts. The chain employs TRBV7-2 and TRBJ1-1; the match to TRBD1 covers 9 bases. Germline V gene data show CDR1 as SGHTA and CDR2 as FQGNSA. The CDR3 spans 14 residues. V was pared by 7 bases and J by 5 bases, with 8 bases of the junction left unmatched. The CDR3 DNA is TGTGCCAGCATACGGGACAGGGAGGGGACTGAAGCTTTCTTT. It specifies CASIRDREGTEAFF.

This chain links TRBV10-3 with TRBJ2-7; D gene uncertain. V lost 4 bases and J 1 base, leaving 2 bases between the germline ends. Germline V gene data show CDR1 as ENHRY and CDR2 as SYGVKD. The CDR3 spans 11 residues. CDR3 residues: CAISASYEQYF. CDR3 in DNA: TGTGCCATCAGTGCATCCTACGAGCAGTACTTC.

V usage is TRBV20-1 and J usage is TRBJ2-5; 7 bases align to TRBD1. V lost 3 bases and J lost 5; bases outside the gene matches: 6. Germline CDR1 is DFQATT and CDR2 is SNEGSKA (reference sequence). There are 13 residues in the CDR3. CDR3 amino acids: CSASRQGFETQYF. The CDR3 nucleotides read TGCAGTGCTAGCAGACAGGGATTCGAGACCCAGTACTTC.

This clonotype showed up just a few times. The chain has TRBV18 and TRBJ2-7; D assignment may be TRBD1 or TRBD2 (5 bases each). The CDR3 length is 14 residues. Trimming removed 3 bases from V and 4 bases from J, with 13 bases in between. In germline, CDR1 is KGHSH, CDR2 LQKENI. Here the CDR3 reads CASSPGEGPYEQYV. The CDR3 DNA is TGTGCCAGCTCACCGGGGGAAGGGCCTTACGAGCAGTACGTC.

As DNA, the CDR3 is TGTGCCAGCAGACGTACAGGGGGCAGTGGGACCGGGGAGCTGTTTTTT. This translates into CASRRTGGSGTGELFF. This chain connects TRBV12-3 or TRBV12-4 to TRBJ2-2; 9 bases match TRBD1. J gave up 5 bases and V 6 bases, and 10 bases lay outside the gene matches. The CDR3 runs to 16 residues.

This clonotype has just a few counts. The V call is TRBV18, the J call TRBJ1-5; tentative D call: TRBD1 (6 bases). From germline, CDR1 is KGHSH and CDR2 LQKENI. This CDR3 spans 14 amino acids. V gave up 3 bases and J gave up 2 bases, with 8 bases separating them. DNA for the CDR3: TGTGCCAGCTCACCTTCAGGGGGCAATCAGCCCCAGCATTTT. Its translation: CASSPSGGNQPQHF. The full variable domain, in which reference TRBV18 and TRBJ1-5 provide the parts outside the CDR3, is NAGVMQNPRHLVRRRGQEARLRCSPMKGHSHVYWYRQLPEEGLKFMVYLQKENIIDESGMPKERFSAEFPKEGPSILRIQQVVRGDSAAYFCASSPSGGNQPQHFGDGTRLSIL.

This chain connects TRBV6-2 or TRBV6-3 to TRBJ2-2; no definite D call. The CDR3 consists of 13 residues. Germline V CDR1 and CDR2: MNHEY, SVGEGT. The V and J ends lost 7 bases and 5 bases respectively, with 11 bases between them. The CDR3 DNA follows: TGTGCCAGCACCCCCACGGGTACCGGGGAGCTGTTTTTT. This encodes CASTPTGTGELFF.

This clonotype was counted a few times. The rearrangement links TRBV6-5 to TRBJ1-6; D ambiguous. Germline assignment: CDR1 MNHEY and CDR2 SVGAGI. V shed 0 bases and J shed 0 bases, with 9 bases lying between them. This CDR3 has 17 amino acids. The CDR3 coding sequence is TGTGCCAGCAGTTACTCGACGGCGAGCTCCTATAATTCACCCCTCCACTTT. Amino acids: CASSYSTASSYNSPLHF.

The chain has TRBV7-2 and TRBJ2-2; the D call may be TRBD1 or TRBD2 (5 bases each). CDR3 size: 14 residues. The ends were cut back, 4 bases at V and 2 bases at J, with 8 bases in the middle. Germline CDR1 and CDR2: SGHTA and FQGNSA. CDR3 region: CASSYGANTGELFF. DNA of the CDR3: TGTGCCAGCAGCTACGGGGCCAACACCGGGGAGCTGTTTTTT.

This clonotype showed up just a few times. V gene TRBV5-1 combines with J gene TRBJ2-2; D not certain. The germline V and J ends were trimmed by 1 base and 1 base, with 8 bases remaining between them. The CDR3 runs 15 residues. Per the germline V gene, CDR1 is SGHRS and CDR2 is YFSETQ. The CDR3 DNA sequence: TGCGCCAGCAGCTTGCAGGACCTGAACACCGGGGAGCTGTTTTTT. Amino acids: CASSLQDLNTGELFF.

The chain has TRBV7-2 and TRBJ2-5, with 8 nucleotides matching TRBD2. The CDR3 totals 14 residues. Germline lookup yields CDR1 SGHTA and CDR2 FQGNSA. V shed 5 bases, J shed 1 base, and the junction held 3 bases outside the gene matches. CDR3 DNA: TGTGCCAGCAGCCGAGCGGGGGCCCAAGAGACCCAGTACTTC. The encoded protein is CASSRAGAQETQYF.

This clonotype was observed at least ten times. The chain is built from TRBV7-2 and TRBJ2-5, with TRBD2 matching over 13 bases. This CDR3 contains 15 residues. The germline V gene has CDR1 SGHTA and CDR2 FQGNSA. V shed 6 bases and J 5 bases; nucleotides not matched to a gene: 6. This CDR3 is CASSTSGGAVETQYF. As DNA, the CDR3 is TGTGCCAGCAGTACTAGCGGGGGGGCCGTGGAGACCCAGTACTTC.

The rearrangement links TRBV6-6 to TRBJ2-5; D not resolved. Trimming took off 11 bases at V and 4 bases at J, with 8 bases between the two ends. The germline V gene encodes CDR1 MNHNY and CDR2 SVGAGI (reference sequence). The CDR3 runs to 10 residues. The CDR3 protein is CAAGRETQYF. The CDR3 region has the DNA TGTGCCGCCGGTAGAGAGACCCAGTACTTC.

This clonotype was observed a few times. V gene TRBV20-1 combines with J gene TRBJ1-5; no definite D call. Germline CDR1 is DFQATT and CDR2 is SNEGSKA (reference sequence). V lost 6 bases to trimming and J lost 1 base, with 13 bases between them. CDR3 length: 14 residues. In nucleotides, the CDR3 is TGCAGTGCCGCTGGCGGCGGGAGCAATCAGCCCCAGCATTTT. It yields the protein CSAAGGGSNQPQHF.

This clonotype was counted many times. The J gene is TRBJ2-2, the V gene TRBV5-1; 9 bases agree with TRBD1. The CDR3 is 15 amino acids. From germline, CDR1 is SGHRS and CDR2 YFSETQ. V lost 0 bases to trimming and J lost 6 bases; unmatched junction nucleotides: 3. The CDR3 loop is CASSLDRGRSGELFF. DNA of the CDR3: TGCGCCAGCAGCTTGGACAGGGGGCGATCCGGGGAGCTGTTTTTT. Supplemented by reference TRBV5-1 and TRBJ2-2, the full variable domain reads KAGVTQTPRYLIKTRGQQVTLSCSPISGHRSVSWYQQTPGQGLQFLFEYFSETQRNKGNFPGRFSGRQFSNSRSEMNVSTLELGDSALYLCASSLDRGRSGELFFGEGSRLTVL.

The rearrangement uses TRBV27 and TRBJ2-2; D uncertain. This CDR3 is built from 16 residues. Trimming removed 3 bases at V and 2 bases at J, with 13 bases between. Germline CDR1 is MNHEY and CDR2 is SMNVEV (reference sequence). The CDR3 DNA reads as TGTGCCAGCAGTTTGCTGGCGGTCCATAACACCGGGGAGCTGTTTTTT. Its translation: CASSLLAVHNTGELFF.

The sample holds one count of this clonotype. The J gene is TRBJ1-2, the V gene TRBV11-2; 7 bases map to TRBD1. J lost 9 bases, V lost 0 bases, and 7 bases had no gene match. The CDR3 loop spans 14 amino acids. Germline lookup yields CDR1 SGHAT and CDR2 FQNNGV. The CDR3 loop is CASSLEGTGASYTF. As DNA, the CDR3 is TGTGCCAGCAGCTTAGAGGGAACAGGGGCCAGCTACACCTTC.

This chain joins TRBV7-2 and TRBJ1-2, with D unclear. The CDR3 runs to 15 residues. Trimming took 5 bases from V and 2 from J, leaving 15 bases between them. Germline CDR1 and CDR2: SGHTA and FQGNSA. CDR3: CASSRLTAGNYGYTF. DNA of the CDR3: TGTGCCAGCAGCCGGTTAACGGCGGGGAACTATGGCTACACCTTC. The full variable domain, in which reference TRBV7-2 and TRBJ1-2 provide the parts outside the CDR3, is GAGVSQSPSNKVTEKGKDVELRCDPISGHTALYWYRQSLGQGLEFLIYFQGNSAPDKSGLPSDRFSAERTGGSVSTLTIQRTQQEDSAVYLCASSRLTAGNYGYTFGSGTRLTVV.